This entry describes one T cell receptor (beta chain). It has no known antigen specificity. There are no base qualities to consult, and no much larger clone falls within one base. Taken from cysteine to phenylalanine, the CDR3 has 17 residues. Only CDR3 DNA is held: 51 bases, read in frame from base 1. CDR1 and CDR2 are drawn from the germline V gene: MDHEN, SYDVKM. V is clipped by 3 bases and J by 0 bases, and the sequence between their germline boundaries is 14 bases long. The sample comes from a study of cytomegalovirus exposure and HLA in healthy donors (dated by TCRdb to between 2016 and 2019). For the wider study: An earlier analysis of approximately 640 of the donors reported 250 to 300 Gb of sequence data and 100 million to 130 million unique TCR beta sequences from around 200 million T cells. An early release that covered about 600 HLA-typed donors contained approximately 300 gigabases of sequencing data and around 80 million unique TCR sequences. Of the 300 to 500 genotyped donors, less than 90% were placed in the genetic ancestry cluster associated with self-reported Caucasian donors. The study was designed to test whether signatures of past pathogen exposure could be identified by cataloging public T cell receptors. Using immunosequencing, the study profiled T cell repertoires from about 610 subjects and related those repertoires to cytomegalovirus serostatus. Besides the first cohort of roughly 700 subjects, a separate validation cohort made up of roughly 130 different subjects was used. To predict cytomegalovirus infection status, the study combined high-throughput TCR immunosequencing, statistical association of individual TCRs with disease status, and machine learning. A later analysis re-analyzed previously published TCR beta repertoires from approximately 670 donors and added high-resolution HLA genotyping to study TCR occurrence patterns. In the later analysis, no new phenotypic data were used to find candidate immune exposures; instead, reliance was placed on TCR beta sequences and their occurrence across donors. In an earlier analysis of 587 of the donors, high-throughput TCR beta sequencing was used to judge whether each TCR beta V gene segment behaved as functional or pseudogenic. Donor age, sex, ethnicity and CMV serostatus were compiled together with the repertoire data. Genome-wide SNP genotypes for about three fifths of the roughly 700 donors were used in a later genetic analysis, which treated that subset as a discovery cohort. Every discovery cohort repertoire had been produced on one sequencing platform. HLA typing covered class I and class II loci at four-digit resolution. The number of donors typed differed by locus, with roughly 620-640 for A, B, C, DRB1 and DQB1, about 500 for DQA1, about 610 for DPA1, and 472 for DPB1. Four to six DR-DQ haplotypes were handled as single units for association and clustering, since linkage in the cohort was strong. Among 398 genotyped donors of the cohort, an average of roughly 230,000 unique TCR beta nucleotide sequences was sequenced per donor, of which 15% to 20% were non-productive. The full study reports these points: In vitro tests confirmed that a few of the cytomegalovirus-associated TCR beta chains recognize cytomegalovirus antigens. When HLA alleles, especially DR and DQ, strongly co-occurred, attributing TCR associations to individual alleles was difficult. A cluster of highly shared sequence variants was judged likely to be a technical artifact of the sequencing pipeline. The authors suggested that the approach could potentially be extended to other disease states and immunological phenotypes. Broadly in line with IMGT annotations, most TCR beta V segments showed up in productive rearrangements about 87% or about 30% of the time in an earlier analysis of approximately 600 of the donors. A further reported finding was that TCR beta sequences accurately predicted the HLA-A and HLA-B alleles for most subjects in the first cohort. Only TCR beta chains were sequenced in this cohort, and the absence of alpha or paired-chain data limited detectable features. A total of 164 TCR beta chains were listed by the study as associated with cytomegalovirus. Some IMGT-functional V segments, including TRBV6-2 and TRBV6-3, could not be distinguished by the 87-base-pair reads and were therefore excluded. A later analysis found that HLA-associated TCR beta chains were more clonally expanded and had lower generation probabilities than equally common non-associated chains. Linkage disequilibrium might explain the correlated functional status among segregating V segments, but an unknown experimental factor could not be ruled out. In a later analysis, some 18,000 TCR beta sequences were associated with specific HLA alleles at a false discovery rate of 0.05. Across donors, most TCR sequences were observed very rarely, whereas some public TCRs were present in many individuals. In a later analysis, TCR association rates were found to vary across HLA loci, with the most associated TCRs seen for DRB1 alleles and the fewest for HLA-C alleles. V-gene and J-gene trimming of TCR beta chains was associated with a missense DCLRE1C variant in a later genetic analysis, and the association was replicated in an independent cohort. Presence/absence analyses assumed roughly uniform sequencing depth across donors, an assumption that may not hold. In a later genetic analysis, fewer N-insertions in productive TCRs were reported among donors in an Asian-associated ancestry cluster than the roughly 700-donor mean. According to a later analysis, parvovirus B19, influenza, CMV and Epstein-Barr virus appeared linked to several top co-occurrence clusters. Because counts were too low, about 18 rarely observed V segments, including chromosome 9 orphons, were excluded from the earlier analysis of under 650 of the donors. A later analysis found that most CMV-associated TCR beta chains appeared HLA-restricted, with HLA associations seemingly driven largely by CMV exposure. For the cohort, immune exposure information was limited to CMV serostatus. Because HLA typing was missing for some donors at each locus, association tests included only the typed subset. In both the original and validation cohorts, the classifier was reported to diagnose cytomegalovirus status with high specificity and sensitivity.

The method behind the library was the immunoSEQ multiplex PCR assay. For the multiplex PCR, a mixture combining 60 forward primers for TCR Vbeta segments and 13 reverse primers for TCR Jbeta segments was used. The CDR3 region of rearranged TCR beta genes was amplified from genomic DNA by a multiplex PCR assay. Amplified TCR beta libraries were sequenced as 87-base-pair reads on the Illumina HiSeq System. In the original analysis: Across the roughly 670 repertoires, a later analysis counted 78 million or so unique TCR beta chains, 9.5 million to 13 million of which were shared by at least two donors. A nearest-neighbor algorithm error-corrected the raw reads and collapsed the reads into unique sequences, merging closely related sequences to remove PCR and sequencing errors. Alignment of CDR3 sequences to IMGT reference sequences was used to assign V, D and J gene segments. For a sequence to be retained, a match of at least six nucleotides was required to both a V gene segment and a J gene segment. A rearrangement counted as productive if the CDR3 had no stop codons and remained in frame with V and J, and every other rearrangement counted as non-productive. CDR3 was defined by IMGT convention, running from the second conserved V-encoded cysteine to the conserved J-encoded phenylalanine. In an earlier analysis of some 550 of the donors, sequences lacking an unambiguous match to a single V gene segment were excluded. In an earlier analysis of approximately 550 of the donors, V segments were called functional above 56.7% productive rearrangements and were called segregating when the between-donor standard deviation exceeded 5%. To diagnose cytomegalovirus status from the catalog of TCR beta chain sequences, a statistical classification framework was built. A later analysis assigned V and J genes by comparing TCR nucleotide sequences with IMGT/GENE-DB human TR gene sequences. The TCRdist pipeline was used in a later analysis to assign CDR3 sequences and most-parsimonious VDJ recombination scenarios. In a later analysis, every TCR beta chain was defined by the combination of its CDR3 amino acid sequence and its V-gene family, and reads without a unique V-gene family were dropped. To address suspected cross-contamination and a sequencing artifact, a later analysis removed over 500 highly shared, low-generation-probability nucleotide sequences. A later analysis calculated a clonal expansion index for each public chain from normalized within-repertoire ranks of inferred template counts. A later analysis computed generation probabilities with a VDJ recombination model fitted to out-of-frame rearrangements, and checked the results against IGoR. In a later analysis, TCR-TCR, TCR-HLA and TCR-CMV co-occurrence was scored with hypergeometric tests, and a repertoire-size bias correction was applied to TCR pairs. In a later analysis, false discovery rates were estimated by permuting HLA or CMV assignments 20 times. In a later analysis, co-occurring TCRs were grouped with DBSCAN, and TCRdist sequence similarity was added when clustering was performed within HLA-allele-positive subsets. For co-occurrence clustering, repertoires with fewer than 30,000 or more than 120,000 public chains were excluded, along with roughly 5 repertoires with anomalous nucleotide sharing. The immuneACCESS repertoire file appears here via TCRdb, limited to in-frame rearrangements. These files lack a portion of the clones; in checked studies, under half of the deficit traces to unresolved V genes, and the cause of the others is not known. V, J and clone size are those of that table, while D and trimming were read from the DNA. Within this sample are roughly 190,000 clones, with around 84% of them counted one time only. Together, the top ten hold 1.5% to 2% of the sample.

The cohort comprised 710 or so healthy bone marrow donors. At the time of sampling, every cohort member was nominally healthy, though immune exposures that went unrecorded were likely present. The donor tested CMV seronegative and was one of the 352 seronegative cohort members. A peripheral blood sample was collected from each donor, and TCR beta sequencing was performed on peripheral blood mononuclear cells. Genomic DNA was extracted from the blood cell samples with the Qiagen DNeasy Blood Extraction Kit. Sequences were obtained from PBMCs. The chain employs TRBV28 and TRBJ1-4; a tentative D call is TRBD1 (6 bases match). The receptor comes from a woman between 18 and 30 years old in good health and CMV-seronegative. CDR3 region: CASSFGQPPATNEKLFF. The base sequence is TGTGCCAGCAGTTTCGGACAGCCACCCGCAACTAATGAAAAACTGTTTTTT. With the rest looked up from the reference TRBV28 and TRBJ1-4 genes rather than sequenced, the full variable domain is DVKVTQSSRYLVKRTGEKVFLECVQDMDHENMFWYRQDPGLGLRLIYFSYDVKMKEKGDIPEGYSVSREKKERFSLILESASTNQTSMYLCASSFGQPPATNEKLFFGSGTQLSVL.